This T cell receptor (beta chain) was obtained from a study of T-cell memory formation after mild COVID-19. Across the study: Among the donors, TCR clusters were largely specific to each donor. Whole-study results and caveats: Day 37-peaking second-wave clones had unconfirmed SARS-CoV-2 specificity. Within pre-infection memory, some responding clones were found, suggesting cross-reactive memory joined.

In its sample, this clonotype was seen many times. No antigen is known for it. Sample barcodes and UMIs were carried by the TCR alpha and TCR beta cDNA libraries that 5'RACE generated with constant-segment primers. One entry per CDR3 protein, called by TCRdb with MiXCR from the 5' RACE reads. In the table there are roughly 280,000 distinct CDR3 sequences, around 15% of which are singletons. Germline V gives CDR1 SQVTM, CDR2 ANQGSEA. V dropped 6 bases and J dropped 0; count of bases not matched to a gene: 6. The CDR3 is 15 residues long. The TCR sequence derives from a man aged 18 to 29 who had mild COVID-19 (a few samples of this study predate the infection). Cell type and time point are not known. The V call is TRBV29-1, the J call TRBJ2-1; TRBD2 aligns across 9 bases. Material for sequencing was PBMCs or a T cell subset sorted from them (not recorded which). CDR3 coding DNA: TGCAGCGTGGGGCGGGGGGGAAGCTCCTACAATGAGCAGTTCTTC. This gives the protein CSVGRGGSSYNEQFF.